These 10 T cell receptor beta chains were sequenced from one sample in a study of cytomegalovirus exposure and HLA in healthy donors. PCR used 60 Vbeta primers and 13 Jbeta primers. Produced via immunoSEQ multiplex PCR; TCRdb's table is partial and in-frame only. The sample includes about 160,000 clones, 75% to 85% of them seen just once. The sample consisted of PBMCs. Source of these receptors: a female donor in good health and CMV-seronegative.

This chain uses TRBV28 with TRBJ2-7, with a possible D match to TRBD2 (7 bases). V shed 6 bases and J shed 3 bases, with 15 bases lying between them. Germline V CDR1 and CDR2: MDHEN, SYDVKM. This CDR3 region has 14 residues. DNA of the CDR3: TGTGCCAGCAGCCTAACAGGGAGGGGCTACGAGCAGTACTTC. Residues: CASSLTGRGYEQYF.

This clone was seen a handful of times. V and J are TRBV10-3 and TRBJ2-2; D is possibly TRBD1 (6 bases). Looked up from germline, CDR1 is ENHRY and CDR2 is SYGVKD. The CDR3 loop spans 15 amino acids. V gave up 7 bases and J gave up 1 base, with 13 bases separating them. CDR3 sequence reads: CAIKPGHLNTGELFF. CDR3 DNA: TGTGCCATCAAGCCGGGACATTTGAACACCGGGGAGCTGTTTTTT.

The table lists this clone with a count of one. This chain connects TRBV7-9 to TRBJ1-1, with D unresolved. The CDR3 has 14 amino acids. V shed 5 bases and J shed 2 bases, with 12 bases lying between them. Germline lookup yields CDR1 SEHNR and CDR2 FQNEAQ (reference sequence). CDR3 loop: CASSPQRVNTEAFF. The CDR3 DNA reads TGTGCCAGCAGCCCCCAACGGGTTAACACTGAAGCTTTCTTT.

The V and J genes are TRBV4-3 and TRBJ2-3; a weak D match, TRBD2 (5 bases). Germline V gene sequence: CDR1 LGHNA, CDR2 YSLEER. The CDR3 spans 15 residues. V lost 0 bases to trimming and J lost 5 bases, with 12 bases between them. CDR3: CASSQEVLDKDTQYF. Written as DNA, the CDR3 is TGCGCCAGCAGCCAAGAAGTACTAGACAAAGATACGCAGTATTTT.

The V gene is TRBV9, the J gene TRBJ2-7, with 15 bases lining up with TRBD2. Trimming cost V 3 bases and J 6 bases; bases outside gene matches: 4. CDR1 is SGDLS and CDR2 is YYNGEE in the germline V gene. This CDR3 is built from 15 residues. For the CDR3, the DNA is TGTGCCAGCAGCGCCGCGGGACTAGCGGGAGGCGAGCAGTACTTC. Amino acid sequence: CASSAAGLAGGEQYF.

The V gene is TRBV29-1, the J gene TRBJ2-1; 12 positions match TRBD2. V shed 5 bases and J 7 bases; nucleotides not matched to a gene: 3. The CDR3 consists of 13 residues. Germline CDR1 reads SQVTM; CDR2 reads ANQGSEA. This CDR3 reads CSVLAGGPNEQFF. CDR3 nucleotides: TGCAGCGTTCTAGCGGGGGGGCCAAATGAGCAGTTCTTC.

A few counts support this clone. V and J are TRBV30 and TRBJ1-2; 7 bases align to TRBD1. Germline CDR1 and CDR2: GTSNPN and SVGIG (reference sequence). The V segment lost 3 bases and the J segment 7 bases; nucleotides outside the gene matches: 14. CDR3 size: 15 residues. CDR3 sequence (DNA): TGTGCCTGGAGAGCTGACAGGGCGGCGGTGGGTGGCTACACCTTC. Translation gives CAWRADRAAVGGYTF. Using reference TRBV30 and TRBJ1-2 for the parts outside the CDR3, the full variable domain is SQTIHQWPATLVQPVGSPLSLECTVEGTSNPNLYWYRQAAGRGLQLLFYSVGIGQISSEVPQNLSASRPQDRQFILSSKKLLLSDSGFYLCAWRADRAAVGGYTFGSGTRLTVV.

The chain recombines TRBV11-1 with TRBJ2-1, with a tentative D call TRBD2 (5 bases). Germline CDR1 and CDR2: SGHAT and FQDESV (reference sequence). V was shortened by 6 bases and J by 7 bases, with 10 bases between the two germline ends. This CDR3 spans 12 amino acids. The CDR3 region is CASSSIANEQFF. In DNA, the CDR3 is TGTGCCAGCAGTAGTATAGCGAATGAGCAGTTCTTC. The full variable domain, in which reference TRBV11-1 and TRBJ2-1 provide the parts outside the CDR3, is EAEVAQSPRYKITEKSQAVAFWCDPISGHATLYWYRQILGQGPELLVQFQDESVVDDSQLPKDRFSAERLKGVDSTLKIQPAELGDSAMYLCASSSIANEQFFGPGTRLTVL.

The V gene is TRBV9, the J gene TRBJ2-5; 9 bases match TRBD2. Unmatched junction bases numbered 7, after V lost 0 bases and J lost 4 bases. Per the germline V gene, CDR1 is SGDLS and CDR2 is YYNGEE. The CDR3 consists of 16 residues. This CDR3 is CASSVAAGGTGETQYF. The CDR3 region has the DNA TGTGCCAGCAGCGTAGCAGCGGGGGGTACCGGAGAGACCCAGTACTTC. Full variable domain (rest looked up from reference TRBV9 and TRBJ2-5): DSGVTQTPKHLITATGQRVTLRCSPRSGDLSVYWYQQSLDQGLQFLIQYYNGEERAKGNILERFSAQQFPDLHSELNLSSLELGDSALYFCASSVAAGGTGETQYFGPGTRLLVL.

V is TRBV27 and J is TRBJ2-7; D is perhaps TRBD2 (5 bases). The CDR3 runs 17 residues. The germline V and J ends were trimmed by 2 bases and 0 bases, with 17 bases remaining between them. The germline V gene has CDR1 MNHEY and CDR2 SMNVEV (reference sequence). CDR3 nucleotides: TGTGCCAGCAGTTTAAGAGCGGCGCACACTGGCTCCTACGAGCAGTACTTC. It codes for CASSLRAAHTGSYEQYF.